This TCR beta chain appears in the sequencing data of a study of T cell repertoires in cytomegalovirus infection. Study summary: The public TCR beta signatures pointed to both CMV infection and matching HLA type.

One entry per CDR3 protein, called by TCRdb with MiXCR from the reads. The profile covers 350,000 to 450,000 distinct CDR3 sequences, with 15% to 20% appearing a single time and 8.7% taken by the ten largest. Findings and limits, study-wide: Dominant in the ex vivo response were TCR beta clonotypes restricted by HLA-C and specific for CMV.

Germline V gives CDR1 SGHRS, CDR2 YFSETQ. V was trimmed by 3 bases and J by 8 bases, leaving 11 bases between them. The CDR3 runs to 12 residues. The sample holds a few counts of this clonotype. Its cognate antigen is unknown. The sequence derives from a human donor in good health (CMV status not recorded). Some clones in this sample may be carry-over from other donors' samples. The sequenced sample was PBMCs. The chain links TRBV5-1 to TRBJ1-2; D gene unclear. CDR3 in amino acids: CASSSGIEGYTF. The CDR3 DNA follows: TGCGCCAGCAGCTCCGGGATTGAGGGCTACACCTTC.